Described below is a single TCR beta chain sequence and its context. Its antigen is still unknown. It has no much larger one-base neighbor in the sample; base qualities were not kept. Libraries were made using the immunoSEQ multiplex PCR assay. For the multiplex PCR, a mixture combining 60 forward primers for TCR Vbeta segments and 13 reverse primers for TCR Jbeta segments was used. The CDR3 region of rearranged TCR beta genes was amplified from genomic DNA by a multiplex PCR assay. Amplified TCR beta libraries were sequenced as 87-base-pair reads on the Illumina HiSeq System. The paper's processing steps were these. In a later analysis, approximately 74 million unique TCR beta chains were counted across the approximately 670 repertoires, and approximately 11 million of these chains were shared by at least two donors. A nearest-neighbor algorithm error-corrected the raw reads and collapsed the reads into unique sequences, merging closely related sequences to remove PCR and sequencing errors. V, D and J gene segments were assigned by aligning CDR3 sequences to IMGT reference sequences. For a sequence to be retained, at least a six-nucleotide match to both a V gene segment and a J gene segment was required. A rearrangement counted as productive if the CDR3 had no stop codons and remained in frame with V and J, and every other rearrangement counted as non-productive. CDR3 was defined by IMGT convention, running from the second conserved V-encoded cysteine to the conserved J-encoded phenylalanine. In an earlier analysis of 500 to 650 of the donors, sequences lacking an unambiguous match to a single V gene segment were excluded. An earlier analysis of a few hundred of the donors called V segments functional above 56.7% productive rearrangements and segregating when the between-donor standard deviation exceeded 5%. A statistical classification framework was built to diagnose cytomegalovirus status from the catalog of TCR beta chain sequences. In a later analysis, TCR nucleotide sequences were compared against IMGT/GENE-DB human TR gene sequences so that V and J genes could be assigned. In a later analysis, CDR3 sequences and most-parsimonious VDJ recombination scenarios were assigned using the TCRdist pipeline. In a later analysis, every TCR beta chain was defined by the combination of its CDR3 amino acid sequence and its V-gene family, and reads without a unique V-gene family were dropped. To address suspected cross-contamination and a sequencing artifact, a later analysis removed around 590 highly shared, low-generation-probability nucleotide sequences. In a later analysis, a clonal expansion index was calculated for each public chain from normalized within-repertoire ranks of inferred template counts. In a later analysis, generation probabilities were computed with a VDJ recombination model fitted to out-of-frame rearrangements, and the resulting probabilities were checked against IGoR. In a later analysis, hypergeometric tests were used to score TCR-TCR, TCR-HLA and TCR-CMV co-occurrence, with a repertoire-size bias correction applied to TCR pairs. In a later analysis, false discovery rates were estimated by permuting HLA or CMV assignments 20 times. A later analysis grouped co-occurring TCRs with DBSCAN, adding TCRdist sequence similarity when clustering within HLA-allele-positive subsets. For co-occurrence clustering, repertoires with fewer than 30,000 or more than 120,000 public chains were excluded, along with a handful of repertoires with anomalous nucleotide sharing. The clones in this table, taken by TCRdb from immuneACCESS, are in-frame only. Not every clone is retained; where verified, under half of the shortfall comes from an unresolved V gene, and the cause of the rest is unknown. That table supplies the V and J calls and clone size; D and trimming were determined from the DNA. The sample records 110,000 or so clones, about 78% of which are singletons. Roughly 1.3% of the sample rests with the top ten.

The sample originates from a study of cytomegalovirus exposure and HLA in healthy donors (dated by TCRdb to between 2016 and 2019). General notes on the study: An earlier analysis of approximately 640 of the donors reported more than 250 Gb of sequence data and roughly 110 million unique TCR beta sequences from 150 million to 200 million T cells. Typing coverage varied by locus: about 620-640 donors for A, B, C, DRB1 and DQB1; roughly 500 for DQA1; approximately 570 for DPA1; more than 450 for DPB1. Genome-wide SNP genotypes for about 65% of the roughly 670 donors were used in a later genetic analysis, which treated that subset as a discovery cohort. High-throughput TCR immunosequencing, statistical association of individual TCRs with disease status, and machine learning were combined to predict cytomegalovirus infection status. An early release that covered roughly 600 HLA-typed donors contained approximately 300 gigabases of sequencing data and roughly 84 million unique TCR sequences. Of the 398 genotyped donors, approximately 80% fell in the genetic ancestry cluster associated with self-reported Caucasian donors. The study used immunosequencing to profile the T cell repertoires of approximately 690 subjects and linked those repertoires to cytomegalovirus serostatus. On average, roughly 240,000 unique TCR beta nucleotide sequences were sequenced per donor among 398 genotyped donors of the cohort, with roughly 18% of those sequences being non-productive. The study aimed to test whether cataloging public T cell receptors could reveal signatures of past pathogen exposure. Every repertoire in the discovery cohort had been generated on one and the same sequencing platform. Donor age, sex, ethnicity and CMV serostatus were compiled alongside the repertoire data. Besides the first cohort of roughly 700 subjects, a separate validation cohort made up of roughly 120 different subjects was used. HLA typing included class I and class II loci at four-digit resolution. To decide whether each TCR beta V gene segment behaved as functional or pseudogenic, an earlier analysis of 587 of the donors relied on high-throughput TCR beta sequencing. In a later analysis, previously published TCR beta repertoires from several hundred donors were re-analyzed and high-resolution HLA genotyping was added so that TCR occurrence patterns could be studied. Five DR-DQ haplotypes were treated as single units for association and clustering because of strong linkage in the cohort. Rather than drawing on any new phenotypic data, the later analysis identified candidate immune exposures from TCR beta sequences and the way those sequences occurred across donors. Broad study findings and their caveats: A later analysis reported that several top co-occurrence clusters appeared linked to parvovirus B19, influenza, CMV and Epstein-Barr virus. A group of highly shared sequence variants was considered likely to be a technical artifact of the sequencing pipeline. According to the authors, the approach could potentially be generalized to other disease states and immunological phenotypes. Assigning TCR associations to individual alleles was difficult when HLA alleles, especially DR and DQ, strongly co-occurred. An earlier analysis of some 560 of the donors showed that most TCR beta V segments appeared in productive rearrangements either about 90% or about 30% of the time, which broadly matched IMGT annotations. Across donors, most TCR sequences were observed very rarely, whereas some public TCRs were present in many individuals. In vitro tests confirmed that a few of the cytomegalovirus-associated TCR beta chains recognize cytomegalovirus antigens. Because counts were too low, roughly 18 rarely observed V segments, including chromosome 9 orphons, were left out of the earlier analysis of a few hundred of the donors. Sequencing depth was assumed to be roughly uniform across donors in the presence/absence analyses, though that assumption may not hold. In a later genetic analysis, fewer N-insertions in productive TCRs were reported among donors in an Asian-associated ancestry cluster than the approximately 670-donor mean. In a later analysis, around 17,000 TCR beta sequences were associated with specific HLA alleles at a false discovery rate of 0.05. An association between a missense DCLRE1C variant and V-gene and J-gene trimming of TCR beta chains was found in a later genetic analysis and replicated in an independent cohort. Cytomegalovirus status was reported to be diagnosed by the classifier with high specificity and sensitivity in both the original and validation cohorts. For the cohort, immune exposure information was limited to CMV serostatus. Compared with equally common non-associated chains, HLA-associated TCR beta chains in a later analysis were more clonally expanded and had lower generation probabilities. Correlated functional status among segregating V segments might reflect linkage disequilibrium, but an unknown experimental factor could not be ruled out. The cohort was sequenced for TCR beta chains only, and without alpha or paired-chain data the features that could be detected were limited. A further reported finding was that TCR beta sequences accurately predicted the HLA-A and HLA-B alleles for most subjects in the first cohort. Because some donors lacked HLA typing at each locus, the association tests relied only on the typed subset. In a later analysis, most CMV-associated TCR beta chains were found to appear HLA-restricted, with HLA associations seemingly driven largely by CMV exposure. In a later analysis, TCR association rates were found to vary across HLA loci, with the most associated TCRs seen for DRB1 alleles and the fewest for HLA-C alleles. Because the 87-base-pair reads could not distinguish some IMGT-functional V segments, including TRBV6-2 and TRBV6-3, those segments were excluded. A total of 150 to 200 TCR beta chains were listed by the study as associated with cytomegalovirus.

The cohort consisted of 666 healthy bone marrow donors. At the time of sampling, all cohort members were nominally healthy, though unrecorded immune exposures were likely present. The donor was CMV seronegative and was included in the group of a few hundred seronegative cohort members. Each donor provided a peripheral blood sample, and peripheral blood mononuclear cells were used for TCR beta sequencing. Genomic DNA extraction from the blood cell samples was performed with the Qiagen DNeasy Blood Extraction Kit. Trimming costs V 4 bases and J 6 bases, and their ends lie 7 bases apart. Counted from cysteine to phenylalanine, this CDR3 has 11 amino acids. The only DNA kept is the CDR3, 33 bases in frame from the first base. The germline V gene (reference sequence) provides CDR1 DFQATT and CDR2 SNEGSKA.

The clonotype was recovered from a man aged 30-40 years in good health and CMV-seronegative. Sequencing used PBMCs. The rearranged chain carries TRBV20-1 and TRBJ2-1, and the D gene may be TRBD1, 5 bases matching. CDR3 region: CSAKRGNEQFF. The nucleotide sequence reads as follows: TGCAGTGCTAAAAGGGGCAATGAGCAGTTCTTC.